This note documents a single TCR beta chain sequence. It has no known antigen specificity. It has no much larger one-base neighbor in the sample; base qualities were not kept. This sample stems from a study of blood T cell repertoires in COVID-19 (dated by TCRdb to 2019 to 2021). Background on the whole study: Samples covering the acute and convalescent phases of COVID-19 were provided by collaborators in the United States, Italy and Spain. The prospective study material was composed of cDNA or gDNA derived from T cells, B-cell-depleted T cells, or PBMCs. The samples were drawn from two sources: the first 160 participants of the ongoing ImmuneRACE study, and 1,254 subjects contributed by 6 global collaborators. The dataset comprised deeply sampled blood TCRbeta repertoires from subjects exposed to, actively infected with, or recovered from COVID-19. HLA class I and class II types, where available, came from metadata supplied by the sample provider rather than from assay-based typing. The repertoires were made available in a free public database intended to serve as a resource for research on the immune response to SARS-CoV-2. A de-identified subject ID, COVID-19 status, age in years and sex were almost always included in the sample metadata. The paper as a whole reports these results and caveats: The quantity of clinical and demographic metadata differed by source and by participant and was supplied without curation.

The immunoSEQ Assay, a bias-controlled multiplex PCR, was used to amplify TCRbeta CDR3 regions from genomic DNA. The authors' pipeline ran thus. Nucleated cell counts per sample were estimated from amplification of reference gene primers within the assay. To quantify the absolute abundance of each unique TCRbeta CDR3 rearrangement, sequence reads were collapsed and filtered. Productive Simpson clonality was computed per sample as the square root of Simpson's diversity index over productive rearrangements. TCRdb retrieved this table from immuneACCESS and kept in-frame rearrangements only. Not all clones are present; in checked studies, unresolved V genes account for under half, and no reason is known for the remainder. For V, J and clone size, that table is used; D and trimming come from the DNA. The sample has 250,000 to 350,000 clones on record, approximately 84% of them singletons. In total, the top ten clones hold about 2.2% of the sample.

CDR1 and CDR2 are drawn from the germline V gene: SGDLS, YYNGEE. The CDR3 contains 14 residues, cysteine and phenylalanine counted. Left in the record is the CDR3 DNA by itself, 42 bases read in frame from the first base. The germline V end is reduced by 2 bases and the J end by 1 base; junction bases left unmatched: 1. Samples from volunteer blood donors who had recovered from COVID-19 were contributed by a second Seattle source. The collaborating institutions used their own protocols to collect whole blood in K2EDTA tubes. For TCRbeta analysis, collaborators shipped samples as frozen whole blood, isolated PBMCs, or DNA extracted from either of those sample types.

The source is a woman between 25 and 40 years old who had recovered from COVID-19. Input material: peripheral blood. The V gene is TRBV9 and the J gene is TRBJ2-7, with TRBD2 matching 9 junction bases. The CDR3 region reads CASSVTSGSYEQYF. The nucleotides read TGTGCCAGCAGCGTGACTAGCGGTTCCTACGAGCAGTACTTC.